This T cell receptor (beta chain) was captured by sequencing in a study of T cell repertoires in cytomegalovirus infection. Study at large: In public TCR beta signatures, there were indications of both CMV infection and matching HLA type.

A single count supports this clonotype. A read error is possible here, since a much larger clone lies one base away. TCRdb passed the reads through MiXCR, listing each CDR3 protein once. Of 350,000 to 500,000 distinct CDR3 sequences in the sample, under 40% were seen once. The CDR3 covers 22 residues. Germline CDR1 and CDR2: SGHVS and FNYEAQ. Losses at the gene ends were 0 bases for V and 0 bases for J; bases not matched to a gene: 16. Sequenced: PBMCs. The origin of this receptor is a human donor in good health (CMV status not recorded). Some clones in this sample may be carry-over from other donors' samples. J is TRBJ2-1 and V is TRBV7-6; 11 positions match TRBD2. The CDR3 reads CASSLAPPSGGSLNRSYNEQFF. DNA for the CDR3: TGTGCCAGCAGCTTAGCGCCCCCTAGCGGGGGGTCCCTCAACCGCTCCTACAATGAGCAGTTCTTC.